The clone carrying this TCR beta chain was observed a handful of times. What it binds is unknown. Time point here: week 5, during vaccination. One vaccine dose held 300 ug of mutant IDH1 20-mer peptide and came with topical imiquimod. Produced via immunoSEQ multiplex PCR; TCRdb's table is partial and in-frame only. The table records around 51,000 clones, roughly 78% of them present only once. The sample originates from a study of a mutant IDH1 vaccine in newly diagnosed glioma. In the study overall: Investigators started vaccination 4-6 weeks after radiotherapy alone, or with temozolomide cycles. Of treated patients, roughly 62% were men and roughly 38% women, averaging roughly 40 years. It was radiotherapy, temozolomide, or both that patients received previously, with most receiving both. Study results and caveats: Immune responses induced by the vaccine were seen in about 93% of patients, spanning multiple MHC alleles.

V lost 5 bases and J lost 0, with 14 bases in between. The CDR3 sequence is 16 residues long. In germline, CDR1 is MNHEY, CDR2 SMNVEV (reference sequence). The chain couples TRBV27 to TRBJ1-5, with D possibly TRBD1 on 6 matching bases. Sequenced material: PBMCs, taken from a glioma patient whose treatment included an IDH1 peptide vaccine. The source of this sequence is a woman aged 40 to 50 with glioma. In nucleotides, the CDR3 is TGTGCCAGCAGTCCCCACGGACAGTATAGCAATCAGCCCCAGCATTTT. It yields the protein CASSPHGQYSNQPQHF.